A selection of T cell receptor beta chains follows, all from one sample in a study of cytomegalovirus exposure and HLA in healthy donors. TCRdb's copy holds only in-frame clones and misses some; the assay was immunoSEQ multiplex PCR. This sample has over 150,000 clones, with roughly two thirds found just once. Sequenced input: PBMCs. Receptors were obtained from a woman aged 18-35 years in good health and CMV-seropositive. Both conserved end residues are part of each CDR3. A D gene is named only where the DNA matches it firmly. Clone size is shown for a subset of rows, as once, few, many or a class of expanded clone.

abundance: few
d_gene: -
j_gene: TRBJ2-7
v_gene: TRBV27
len: 12
CDR3aa: CASQPWPGEQYF
CDR3nt: TGTGCCAGCCAGCCCTGGCCGGGTGAGCAGTACTTC

abundance: few
d_gene: -
j_gene: TRBJ2-7
v_gene: TRBV2
len: 15
CDR3aa: CASNLEGGNTYEQYF
CDR3nt: TGTGCCAGCAATCTGGAGGGGGGGAATACCTACGAGCAGTACTTC

abundance: -
d_gene: -
j_gene: TRBJ1-4
v_gene: TRBV11-1
len: 15
CDR3aa: CASSSEGARYEKLFF
CDR3nt: TGTGCCAGCAGCTCAGAAGGGGCACGTTATGAAAAACTGTTTTTT

abundance: few
d_gene: -
j_gene: TRBJ2-2
v_gene: TRBV19
len: 14
CDR3aa: CASRPDIHTGELFF
CDR3nt: TGTGCCAGTAGACCCGACATTCACACCGGGGAGCTGTTTTTT

abundance: -
d_gene: -
j_gene: TRBJ1-1
v_gene: TRBV6-5
len: 16
CDR3aa: CASSYSAGRASTEAFF
CDR3nt: TGTGCCAGCAGTTACTCGGCCGGGAGGGCGAGCACTGAAGCTTTCTTT

abundance: -
d_gene: -
j_gene: TRBJ1-1
v_gene: TRBV6-5
len: 15
CDR3aa: CASRVRQGMNTEAFF
CDR3nt: TGTGCCAGCAGGGTCCGGCAGGGGATGAACACTGAAGCTTTCTTT

abundance: -
d_gene: TRBD2
j_gene: TRBJ2-3
v_gene: TRBV6-5
len: 14
CDR3aa: CASKEGLGTDTQYF
CDR3nt: TGTGCCAGCAAGGAGGGACTAGGGACAGATACGCAGTATTTT

abundance: -
d_gene: TRBD1
j_gene: TRBJ1-1
v_gene: TRBV5-1
len: 15
CDR3aa: CASSATGGFGTEAFF
CDR3nt: TGCGCCAGCAGCGCTACAGGGGGCTTTGGGACTGAAGCTTTCTTT

abundance: -
d_gene: -
j_gene: TRBJ1-1
v_gene: TRBV11-3
len: 14
CDR3aa: CASSPGGGHTEAFF
CDR3nt: TGTGCCAGCAGCCCGGGGGGGGGCCACACTGAAGCTTTCTTT

abundance: -
d_gene: TRBD1
j_gene: TRBJ2-2
v_gene: TRBV5-1
len: 19
CDR3aa: CASSSPSGGLSTFAGELFF
CDR3nt: TGCGCCAGCAGCTCGCCGTCAGGGGGCTTAAGTACGTTCGCCGGGGAGCTGTTTTTT

abundance: -
d_gene: -
j_gene: TRBJ1-3
v_gene: TRBV9
len: 15
CDR3aa: CASSVTSESGNTIYF
CDR3nt: TGTGCCAGCAGCGTAACCAGCGAGTCTGGAAACACCATATATTTT

abundance: -
d_gene: -
j_gene: TRBJ2-2
v_gene: TRBV29-1
len: 15
CDR3aa: CSVRRLVENTGELFF
CDR3nt: TGCAGCGTCAGAAGGCTAGTCGAGAACACCGGGGAGCTGTTTTTT

abundance: -
d_gene: -
j_gene: TRBJ1-2
v_gene: TRBV6-5
len: 16
CDR3aa: CASSYGIGAASYGYTF
CDR3nt: TGTGCCAGCAGTTATGGGATAGGGGCAGCTTCCTATGGCTACACCTTC

abundance: -
d_gene: -
j_gene: TRBJ1-2
v_gene: TRBV30
len: 13
CDR3aa: CAREQGSDYGYTF
CDR3nt: TGTGCCCGCGAACAGGGCTCGGACTATGGCTACACCTTC

abundance: -
d_gene: TRBD1
j_gene: TRBJ2-7
v_gene: TRBV19
len: 14
CDR3aa: CASKGAPPAYEQYF
CDR3nt: TGTGCCAGTAAGGGGGCTCCACCAGCCTACGAGCAGTACTTC

abundance: -
d_gene: -
j_gene: TRBJ2-7
v_gene: TRBV6-5
len: 14
CDR3aa: CASSLQGKSYEQYF
CDR3nt: TGTGCCAGCTCGTTACAGGGAAAATCCTACGAGCAGTACTTC

abundance: -
d_gene: -
j_gene: TRBJ2-7
v_gene: TRBV1
len: 13
CDR3aa: CTSSATREAEQYF
CDR3nt: TGCACCAGCAGCGCTACCCGGGAGGCCGAGCAGTACTTC

abundance: -
d_gene: TRBD2
j_gene: TRBJ2-1
v_gene: TRBV5-1
len: 15
CDR3aa: CASSVFSGGYNEQFF
CDR3nt: TGCGCCAGCAGCGTATTTAGCGGGGGTTACAATGAGCAGTTCTTC

abundance: -
d_gene: TRBD1
j_gene: TRBJ2-7
v_gene: TRBV2
len: 15
CDR3aa: CASSEDRGRIYEQYF
CDR3nt: TGTGCCAGCAGTGAAGACAGGGGGCGGATTTACGAGCAGTACTTC

abundance: once
d_gene: -
j_gene: TRBJ1-5
v_gene: TRBV28
len: 17
CDR3aa: CASSPPRRGSSNQPQHF
CDR3nt: TGTGCCAGCAGTCCCCCTAGGAGAGGGAGTAGCAATCAGCCCCAGCATTTT

abundance: -
d_gene: -
j_gene: TRBJ1-1
v_gene: TRBV9
len: 18
CDR3aa: CASSVEGKWQGLNTEAFF
CDR3nt: TGTGCCAGCAGCGTAGAAGGGAAGTGGCAGGGGCTGAACACTGAAGCTTTCTTT

abundance: -
d_gene: -
j_gene: TRBJ1-5
v_gene: TRBV23-1
len: 18
CDR3aa: CASSPYVGGTEGYQPQHF
CDR3nt: TGCGCCAGCAGTCCCTACGTGGGGGGGACGGAGGGGTATCAGCCCCAGCATTTT

abundance: few
d_gene: TRBD2
j_gene: TRBJ2-7
v_gene: TRBV6-5
len: 15
CDR3aa: CASAHLAGELYEQYF
CDR3nt: TGTGCCAGCGCTCATCTAGCGGGAGAATTGTACGAGCAGTACTTC

abundance: -
d_gene: -
j_gene: TRBJ1-5
v_gene: TRBV6-1
len: 14
CDR3aa: CATGGLYSNQPQHF
CDR3nt: TGTGCCACCGGGGGGCTCTATAGCAATCAGCCCCAGCATTTT

abundance: -
d_gene: -
j_gene: TRBJ2-1
v_gene: TRBV5-1
len: 15
CDR3aa: CASSLLRGQNNEQFF
CDR3nt: TGCGCCAGCAGCTTGTTGCGGGGACAGAACAATGAGCAGTTCTTC

abundance: -
d_gene: -
j_gene: TRBJ2-5
v_gene: TRBV15
len: 16
CDR3aa: CATSREFLGPGETQYF
CDR3nt: TGTGCCACCAGCAGAGAATTTCTAGGCCCGGGAGAGACCCAGTACTTC

abundance: -
d_gene: TRBD2
j_gene: TRBJ2-1
v_gene: TRBV7-2
len: 16
CDR3aa: CASSLAVSGGAYEQFF
CDR3nt: TGTGCCAGCAGCTTAGCCGTTAGCGGGGGGGCGTATGAGCAGTTCTTC

abundance: -
d_gene: -
j_gene: TRBJ1-2
v_gene: TRBV7-8
len: 14
CDR3aa: CASSFTGPGYGYTF
CDR3nt: TGTGCCAGCAGCTTTACGGGCCCGGGGTATGGCTACACCTTC

abundance: -
d_gene: TRBD2
j_gene: TRBJ2-5
v_gene: TRBV30
len: 12
CDR3aa: CAWSSGGETQYF
CDR3nt: TGTGCCTGGAGTTCGGGAGGGGAGACCCAGTACTTC

abundance: -
d_gene: TRBD1
j_gene: TRBJ2-7
v_gene: TRBV5-6
len: 15
CDR3aa: CASSDPGTGGHEQYF
CDR3nt: TGTGCCAGCAGCGACCCCGGGACAGGGGGCCACGAGCAGTACTTC

abundance: -
d_gene: -
j_gene: TRBJ1-5
v_gene: TRBV11-1
len: 17
CDR3aa: CASSLGSWVRRRQPQHF
CDR3nt: TGTGCCAGCAGCTTAGGGTCTTGGGTCCGGCGGAGGCAGCCCCAGCATTTT

abundance: -
d_gene: TRBD1
j_gene: TRBJ1-1
v_gene: TRBV13
len: 15
CDR3aa: CASSLRAGGMREAFF
CDR3nt: TGTGCCAGCAGCTTACGGGCAGGGGGGATGAGAGAAGCTTTCTTT

abundance: -
d_gene: -
j_gene: TRBJ2-1
v_gene: TRBV18
len: 17
CDR3aa: CASSPLYGGRILDEQFF
CDR3nt: TGTGCCAGCTCACCGCTATATGGGGGGAGAATCTTAGATGAGCAGTTCTTC

abundance: -
d_gene: TRBD1
j_gene: TRBJ1-4
v_gene: TRBV5-1
len: 16
CDR3aa: CASSQGQGTMGEKLFF
CDR3nt: TGCGCCAGCAGCCAGGGACAGGGAACGATGGGTGAAAAACTGTTTTTT

abundance: -
d_gene: -
j_gene: TRBJ1-1
v_gene: TRBV19
len: 15
CDR3aa: CASSVTGLSNTEAFF
CDR3nt: TGTGCCAGTAGTGTTACAGGGCTTTCGAACACTGAAGCTTTCTTT

abundance: -
d_gene: -
j_gene: TRBJ2-3
v_gene: TRBV7-7
len: 14
CDR3aa: CASSLAGAADTQYF
CDR3nt: TGTGCTAGCAGCTTAGCAGGGGCCGCAGATACGCAGTATTTT

abundance: -
d_gene: -
j_gene: TRBJ2-3
v_gene: TRBV6-5
len: 14
CDR3aa: CASSSRTVPGTQYF
CDR3nt: TGTGCCAGCAGTTCCCGGACTGTCCCGGGTACGCAGTATTTT

abundance: -
d_gene: TRBD2
j_gene: TRBJ2-5
v_gene: TRBV7-3
len: 13
CDR3aa: CASSAAGAETQYF
CDR3nt: TGTGCCAGCAGCGCAGCGGGGGCAGAGACCCAGTACTTC

abundance: -
d_gene: -
j_gene: TRBJ1-4
v_gene: TRBV15
len: 17
CDR3aa: CATSRDRLRVEDGKLFF
CDR3nt: TGTGCCACCAGCAGAGATCGACTCCGGGTGGAAGATGGAAAACTGTTTTTT

abundance: -
d_gene: TRBD2
j_gene: TRBJ2-1
v_gene: TRBV5-1
len: 15
CDR3aa: CASSLVAGGDNEQFF
CDR3nt: TGCGCCAGCAGCTTGGTAGCGGGAGGCGACAATGAGCAGTTCTTC